Below, one T cell receptor (beta chain) is given with its context. Its matching antigen is unknown. The data are from a study of T cells after posttransplantation cyclophosphamide. Germline assignment: CDR1 SNHLY and CDR2 FYNNEI. The CDR3 extends over 13 amino acids. After removal of 5 bases from V and 2 bases from J, the junction contained 3 bases not matched to a gene. Study results and caveats: Donor-recipient repertoire similarity was low at 1-2 months, rising over year one.

Data came from immunoSEQ multiplex PCR; TCRdb stores just in-frame clones and leaves some out. The sample includes about 16,000 clones, 85% of them seen just once. Sampled 1 year posttransplant, controls received myeloablative marrow transplants, methotrexate and a calcineurin inhibitor. This sample comprised PBMCs, obtained after allogeneic stem cell transplant with calcineurin inhibitor and methotrexate. This receptor was identified in a female patient aged 18 to 35 who received an allogeneic stem cell transplant from an unrelated donor, was CMV-positive, and had acute and chronic GVHD. Some T cells may be transferred from the graft donor. The chain has TRBV2 and TRBJ2-7, with 7 bases identical to TRBD2. This CDR3 reads CASSTSATYEQYF. The CDR3, as DNA: TGTGCCAGCAGTACTAGCGCCACCTACGAGCAGTACTTC.